The T cell receptor beta chain described here comes from a study of identical twins. Regarding the study as a whole: The study reached conclusions through statistical analysis that was cross-sectional, not following the same donors.

Notes on this clonotype: Antigen unknown.

TCRdb used MiXCR to reprocess the 5' RACE reads, holding one entry per CDR3 protein. The data contain about 470,000 distinct CDR3 sequences, 20% to 25% of them singletons. Germline CDR1 reads MNHEY; CDR2 reads SVGEGT. Trimming took 6 bases from V and 2 from J; bases not matched to a gene: 8. The CDR3 is 16 residues long. This sample also belongs to another study, concerning T cells expressing NK-cell markers. This second report adds: Eight donors were sequenced, of whom seven were HCMV-seropositive, while the remaining one was HCMV-seronegative. Over 5 donors had dominant NKG2C+ clonotypes that comprised about 1.0-7.5% of their CD8+ T cells.

This chain connects TRBV6-2 or TRBV6-3 to TRBJ2-3; 10 positions match TRBD1. The receptor was isolated from a young woman in good health. Input material: CD4+ T cells sorted from blood. As DNA, the CDR3 is TGTGCCAGCAGATTCGGACAGGGGGTATTCACAGATACGCAGTATTTT. This encodes CASRFGQGVFTDTQYF.